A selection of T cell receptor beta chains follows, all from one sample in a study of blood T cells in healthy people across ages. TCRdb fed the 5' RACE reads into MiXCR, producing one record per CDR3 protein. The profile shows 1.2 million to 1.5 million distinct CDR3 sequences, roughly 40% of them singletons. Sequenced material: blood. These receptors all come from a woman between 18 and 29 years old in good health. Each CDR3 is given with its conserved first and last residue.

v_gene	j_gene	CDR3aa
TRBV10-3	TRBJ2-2	CAIYREGTGELFF
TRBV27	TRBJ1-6	CASSLLGPNSPLHF
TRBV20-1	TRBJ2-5	CSAGGSGLAAQETQYF
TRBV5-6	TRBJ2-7	CASSLEGSPEQYF
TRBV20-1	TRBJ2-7	CSAKSGENTYEQYF
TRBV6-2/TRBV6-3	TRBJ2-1	CASTGDPSYNEQFF
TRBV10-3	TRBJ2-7	CAISGDRVVHEQYF
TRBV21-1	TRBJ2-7	CASRGAVSSQIRVQYF
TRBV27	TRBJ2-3	CASKGFPQRFTDTQYF
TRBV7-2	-	CASSLLWVSEQYF
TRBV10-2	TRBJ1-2	CASSELGTGGVYGYTF
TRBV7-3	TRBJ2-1	CASSLFINEQFF
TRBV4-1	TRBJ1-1	CASSQVFVPNTEAFF
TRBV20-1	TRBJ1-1	CSARPTGNTEAFF
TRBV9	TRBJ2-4	CVSSLRGGGAKNIQYF
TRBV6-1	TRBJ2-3	CASSEALGAADTQYF
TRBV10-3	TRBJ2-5	CAISEDRAKLQTQYF
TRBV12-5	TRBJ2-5	CASGFGETQYF
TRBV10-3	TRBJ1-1	CAISAGTLNTEAFF
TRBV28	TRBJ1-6	CASSRDAYRDNSPLHF
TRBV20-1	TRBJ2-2	CSAPLAGGPFGELFF
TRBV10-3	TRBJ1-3	CAKADRVGNTIYF
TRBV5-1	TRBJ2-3	CATSPNPLRADTQYF
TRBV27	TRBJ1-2	CASSLGGQLANYGYTF
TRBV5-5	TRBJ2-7	CASRQDREFYEQYF
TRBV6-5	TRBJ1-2	CASSYGTGRGGYTF
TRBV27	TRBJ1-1	CASSRGDRAFF
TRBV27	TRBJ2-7	CASKGVGRDPYSYEQYF
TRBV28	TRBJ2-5	CASSLGDRILEQYF
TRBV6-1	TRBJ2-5	CASSEGGQAKQYF
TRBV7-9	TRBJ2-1	CASTGRGRTYNEQFF
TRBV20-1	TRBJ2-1	CSASQPGTSDNEQFF